This TCR beta chain is from a study of blood T cell repertoires in COVID-19. As for the study in general: COVID-19 samples from acute and convalescent phases originated in the United States, Italy and Spain. Sample material is recorded as cDNA or gDNA derived from T cells, B-cell-depleted T cells, or PBMCs.

All enrollees were roughly 18 to 89 years old and from approximately 25 US areas. Two negative PCRs, clearance, or symptom resolution had been documented for recovered Cohort 3 donors. The V segment lost 0 bases and the J segment 5 bases; nucleotides outside the gene matches: 8. This CDR3 region has 16 residues. Germline lookup yields CDR1 SGDLS and CDR2 YYNGEE. Measured with immunoSEQ multiplex PCR; TCRdb has only the in-frame clones, and not every one. The data contain 190,000 or so clones, around 89% of them singletons. The sequenced material came from PBMCs or T cells enriched from blood (not recorded which). The clonotype was recovered from a woman aged 18-29 years who had recovered from COVID-19. The rearrangement uses TRBV9 and TRBJ2-7; 10 bases are shared with TRBD1. CDR3 loop: CASSVEPGQGTNEQYF. The CDR3 DNA sequence: TGTGCCAGCAGCGTAGAGCCGGGACAGGGGACTAACGAGCAGTACTTC.